The 25 T cell receptor beta chains below all came from one sample that was sequenced in a study of T cell responses to AZD1222 COVID-19 vaccine. The repertoire was sequenced with immunoSEQ multiplex PCR; TCRdb's copy has only in-frame clones and lacks some. The sample includes approximately 89,000 clones, roughly nine tenths of them seen just once. Sequences were derived from peripheral blood, sampled on day 0 of AZD1222 vaccination. The source of these receptors is an adult in good health.

The V call is TRBV21-1, the J call TRBJ1-2; the DNA was not compared with TRBD1, the D call given in the table. TRBV21-1 is reported as a pseudogene. The CDR3 length is 16 residues. The CDR3 is CASSKGWDRGLYGYTF. The CDR3 nucleotides read TGTGCCAGCAGCAAAGGTTGGGACAGGGGGCTTTATGGCTACACCTTC.

The V gene is TRBV27, the J gene TRBJ1-6, with D possibly being TRBD1 (5 bases). The germline V gene encodes CDR1 MNHEY and CDR2 SMNVEV (reference sequence). Trimming left V 6 bases short and J 7 bases short, with 19 bases between. This CDR3 is 16 amino acids long. CDR3 coding DNA: TGTGCCAGCAGGTCGACTTCTGGGGGGGAAAATTCACCCCTCCACTTT. Translation: CASRSTSGGENSPLHF.

This chain links TRBV18 with TRBJ2-6; D not resolved. The CDR3 runs 15 residues. V was shortened by 6 bases and J by 0 bases, with 9 bases between the two germline ends. CDR1 is KGHSH, CDR2 LQKENI, per germline. CDR3 residues: CASSPDGSGANVLTF. The CDR3 DNA reads as TGTGCCAGCTCTCCGGACGGCTCTGGGGCCAACGTCCTGACTTTC. The variable domain in full, with the rest retrieved from reference TRBV18 and TRBJ2-6, is NAGVMQNPRHLVRRRGQEARLRCSPMKGHSHVYWYRQLPEEGLKFMVYLQKENIIDESGMPKERFSAEFPKEGPSILRIQQVVRGDSAAYFCASSPDGSGANVLTFGAGSRLTVL.

This clone occurred once. This rearrangement joins TRBV6-5 to TRBJ2-1; no clear D. The CDR3 covers 13 residues. The germline V gene has CDR1 MNHEY and CDR2 SVGAGI. Trimming left V 6 bases short and J 8 bases short, with 14 bases between. The CDR3 sequence: CASSPGPAYEQFF. As DNA, the CDR3 is TGTGCCAGCAGCCCCGGACCCGCGTATGAGCAGTTCTTC.

The chain has TRBV7-2 and TRBJ1-2; TRBD1 matches at 8 bases. This CDR3 contains 14 residues. V gave up 6 bases and J gave up 4 bases; unmatched junction bases: 7. CDR1 is SGHTA and CDR2 is FQGNSA in the germline V gene. The CDR3 sequence: CASSQTGVSYGYTF. CDR3 coding DNA: TGTGCCAGCAGTCAGACAGGGGTTTCCTATGGCTACACCTTC. Filled out from reference TRBV7-2 and TRBJ1-2, the complete variable domain reads GAGVSQSPSNKVTEKGKDVELRCDPISGHTALYWYRQSLGQGLEFLIYFQGNSAPDKSGLPSDRFSAERTGGSVSTLTIQRTQQEDSAVYLCASSQTGVSYGYTFGSGTRLTVV.

The CDR3 sequence is CASRRGTGHNEKLFF. The CDR3 region has the DNA TGTGCCAGCAGACGGGGGACAGGGCATAATGAAAAACTGTTTTTT. J is TRBJ1-4 and V is TRBV28; 9 bases fit TRBD1. CDR1 is MDHEN and CDR2 is SYDVKM in the germline V gene. The CDR3 totals 15 residues. V lost 6 bases and J lost 4; bases outside the gene matches: 6.

This chain uses TRBV23-1 with TRBJ2-1; D perhaps matches TRBD1 (5 bases). TRBV23-1 is classed as an ORF, of uncertain function. The CDR3 spans 17 residues. The germline V and J ends were trimmed by 0 bases and 0 bases, with 12 bases remaining between them. CDR3 bases: TGCGCCAGCAGTCAATCTGGGGCCATTAGCTCCTACAATGAGCAGTTCTTC. Encoded protein: CASSQSGAISSYNEQFF.

The gene calls are TRBV19 and TRBJ2-7, with 8 bases that match TRBD1. The trim removed 6 bases at V and 6 bases at J, leaving 10 bases unmatched. The germline V gene has CDR1 LNHDA and CDR2 SQIVND (reference sequence). CDR3 length: 14 residues. DNA of the CDR3: TGTGCCAGTAGCGAGGACAGGGACAGCCTCGAGCAGTACTTC. Amino acids: CASSEDRDSLEQYF.

This chain connects TRBV7-9 to TRBJ2-7, with D possibly being TRBD1 or TRBD2 (6 bases each). The germline V gene encodes CDR1 SEHNR and CDR2 FQNEAQ (reference sequence). The V end was cut by 5 bases, the J end by 2 bases, with 16 bases between. This CDR3 spans 15 amino acids. The CDR3 loop is CASSPAEGGTYEQYF. DNA for the CDR3: TGTGCCAGCAGCCCAGCGGAGGGGGGAACCTACGAGCAGTACTTC.

This rearrangement joins TRBV5-1 to TRBJ1-3; D remains unclear. The CDR3 runs 14 residues. V lost 2 bases and J 9 bases, leaving 15 bases between the germline ends. Germline V gene data show CDR1 as SGHRS and CDR2 as YFSETQ. CDR3 in amino acids: CASSFEGSVGTIYF. The CDR3 bases are TGCGCCAGCAGCTTCGAGGGTTCTGTGGGCACCATATATTTT.

The V and J genes are TRBV28 and TRBJ1-5; a possible D gene is TRBD1 (6 bases). Deletions cut 6 bases from V and 2 bases from J, with 17 bases between. The germline V gene encodes CDR1 MDHEN and CDR2 SYDVKM. This CDR3 is 16 amino acids long. CDR3 DNA sequence: TGTGCCAGCAGCCCTCCCGAGGCAGGGGGCAATCAGCCCCAGCATTTT. Encoded protein: CASSPPEAGGNQPQHF.

The chain recombines TRBV28 with TRBJ2-7; the D call may be TRBD1 or TRBD2 (6 bases each). The germline V gene has CDR1 MDHEN and CDR2 SYDVKM. This CDR3 comprises 16 residues. V lost 4 bases, J lost 6 bases, and 22 bases lay in between. CDR3 coding DNA: TGTGCCAGCAGTTCTCGACCAGGGGAGGTTCTCTCCGAGCAGTACTTC. It is translated as CASSSRPGEVLSEQYF.

The DNA of the CDR3 is TGTGCCAGCAGCTTGTCGGGAGGGCCGGGAGAGACCCAGTACTTC. This encodes CASSLSGGPGETQYF. The chain has TRBV7-3 and TRBJ2-5; 8 bases align to TRBD2. Germline CDR1 and CDR2: SGHTA and FQGTGA. This CDR3 comprises 15 residues. The V and J ends lost 3 bases and 4 bases, in that order; junction bases with no gene match: 7.

This rearrangement joins TRBV6-1 to TRBJ2-3, with unresolved D. Germline V CDR1 and CDR2: MNHNS, SASEGT. The CDR3 totals 13 residues. Trimming removed 1 base at V and 0 bases at J, with 2 bases between. The CDR3: CASSEDSTDTQYF. CDR3 coding DNA: TGTGCCAGCAGTGAAGACAGCACAGATACGCAGTATTTT.

V is TRBV5-1 and J is TRBJ2-3, with D perhaps TRBD2 (5 bases). The CDR3 contains 13 residues. The germline V gene encodes CDR1 SGHRS and CDR2 YFSETQ. Trimming stripped 3 bases from V and 1 base from J, with 6 bases between. The CDR3 DNA reads as TGCGCCAGCAGCTCGGAGGGCACAGATACGCAGTATTTT. Its protein is CASSSEGTDTQYF. The full variable domain, rest sourced from reference TRBV5-1 and TRBJ2-3, is KAGVTQTPRYLIKTRGQQVTLSCSPISGHRSVSWYQQTPGQGLQFLFEYFSETQRNKGNFPGRFSGRQFSNSRSEMNVSTLELGDSALYLCASSSEGTDTQYFGPGTRLTVL.

The chain has TRBV28 and TRBJ2-1, with D tentatively TRBD2 (5 bases). The CDR3 covers 15 residues. Per the germline V gene, CDR1 is MDHEN and CDR2 is SYDVKM. The V end was cut by 3 bases, the J end by 3 bases, with 12 bases between. The CDR3 sequence: CASSLVSEDYNEQFF. Here the CDR3 DNA reads TGTGCCAGCAGTTTGGTTAGCGAGGACTACAATGAGCAGTTCTTC.

This clone was counted a few times. The chain recombines TRBV9 with TRBJ1-6; D is ambiguous. Trimming cost V 0 bases and J 7 bases, with 8 bases left between them. The CDR3 is made up of 14 amino acids. CDR1 and CDR2 (germline): SGDLS, YYNGEE. The CDR3 nucleotides are TGTGCCAGCAGCGTAGTGGGCGGGAATTCACCCCTCCACTTT. Residues: CASSVVGGNSPLHF. Full variable domain (outside the CDR3, taken from reference TRBV9 and TRBJ1-6): DSGVTQTPKHLITATGQRVTLRCSPRSGDLSVYWYQQSLDQGLQFLIQYYNGEERAKGNILERFSAQQFPDLHSELNLSSLELGDSALYFCASSVVGGNSPLHFGNGTRLTVT.

This chain connects TRBV6-2 or TRBV6-3 to TRBJ2-7, with a weak D call TRBD2 (5 bases). The germline V and J ends were trimmed by 2 bases and 3 bases, with 11 bases remaining between them. CDR3 length equals 14 residues. CDR1 is MNHEY, CDR2 SVGEGT, per germline. CDR3 nucleotides: TGTGCCAGCAGTTACGAGGAGGCAGGCTACGAGCAGTACTTC. Amino acid sequence: CASSYEEAGYEQYF.

The rearrangement links TRBV5-1 to TRBJ2-7; D may be TRBD1 (6 bases). The V gene lost 4 bases and the J gene lost 5 bases, with 16 bases spanning the gap. CDR1 is SGHRS and CDR2 is YFSETQ in the germline V gene. The CDR3 runs to 14 residues. CDR3 in amino acids: CASSGTDSGNEQYF. The CDR3 nucleotides read TGCGCCAGCAGCGGGACGGACAGCGGTAACGAGCAGTACTTC.

In its sample, this clone was seen once. The chain has TRBV12-3 or TRBV12-4 and TRBJ2-2, with D uncertain. Trimming took 3 bases from V and 5 from J, leaving 1 base between them. The CDR3 runs to 11 residues. CDR3: CASSFTGELFF. CDR3 DNA: TGTGCCAGCAGTTTTACCGGGGAGCTGTTTTTT.

The chain recombines TRBV7-6 with TRBJ2-1; TRBD1 agrees at 9 bases. The junction had 5 bases not matched to a gene; V was cut back by 4 bases and J by 1 base. Per the germline V gene, CDR1 is SGHVS and CDR2 is FNYEAQ. The CDR3 is made up of 16 amino acids. CDR3 nucleotide sequence: TGTGCCAGCAGCTCGCGGACAGGGGTGTCCTACAATGAGCAGTTCTTC. Encoded protein: CASSSRTGVSYNEQFF.

The CDR3 here is CSVVITEAFF. Here the CDR3 DNA reads TGCAGCGTTGTTATAACTGAAGCTTTCTTT. This chain uses TRBV29-1 with TRBJ1-1; D ambiguous. Germline V gene lookup returns CDR1 SQVTM and CDR2 ANQGSEA. Trimming stripped 4 bases from V and 5 bases from J, with 5 bases between. CDR3 length: 10 residues.

This chain connects TRBV28 to TRBJ2-5; D is possibly TRBD1 or TRBD2 (6 bases each). V lost 1 base and J lost 3, with 9 bases in between. Germline V lookup: CDR1 MDHEN, CDR2 SYDVKM. The CDR3 has 14 amino acids. This CDR3 is CASSLFGGKETQYF. CDR3 DNA: TGTGCCAGCAGTTTATTCGGGGGCAAAGAGACCCAGTACTTC. Supplemented by reference TRBV28 and TRBJ2-5, the full variable domain reads DVKVTQSSRYLVKRTGEKVFLECVQDMDHENMFWYRQDPGLGLRLIYFSYDVKMKEKGDIPEGYSVSREKKERFSLILESASTNQTSMYLCASSLFGGKETQYFGPGTRLLVL.

With respect to this clone: At one end, the junction sequence differs from germline, possibly due to a read error. The genes are TRBV9 and TRBJ2-1, with D unclear. The CDR3 spans 14 residues. Germline lookup yields CDR1 SGDLS and CDR2 YYNGEE. CDR3 residues: CASSVVSSNNEQFF. The DNA of the CDR3 is TGTGCCAGCAGCGTAGTAAGCTCCAACAATGAGCAGTTCTTC.

The gene calls are TRBV10-3 and TRBJ2-3; tentatively, D is TRBD2 (5 bases). CDR1 and CDR2 from the germline V gene are ENHRY and SYGVKD. This CDR3 comprises 13 residues. V was shortened by 2 bases and J by 6 bases, with 9 bases between the two germline ends. The CDR3 loop is CAISEPGSDTQYF. Written as DNA, the CDR3 is TGTGCCATCAGTGAGCCGGGGTCCGATACGCAGTATTTT.